This T cell receptor (beta chain) emerged from a study of T-cell memory formation after mild COVID-19. Study in general: For the most part, TCR clusters were specific to one donor. The study's findings and limits: Shrinking CD4+ clones resided mostly in CM and EM, and CD8+ ones in EMRA.

5'RACE primed from the constant segment yielded TCR alpha and TCR beta cDNA libraries bearing sample barcodes and UMIs. One entry per CDR3 protein, called by TCRdb with MiXCR from the 5' RACE reads. In the table there are some 82,000 distinct CDR3 sequences, roughly 12% of which are singletons. The CDR3 has 13 residues. CDR1 and CDR2 (germline): MNHEY, SVGEGT. V was shortened by 4 bases and J by 2 bases, with 5 bases between the two germline ends. This clonotype appeared a few times. Its antigen is still unknown. The source of this sequence is a man in his late teens or twenties who had mild COVID-19 (a few samples of this study predate the infection). Cell type and time point are not known. The sequencing sample was made of PBMCs or a T cell subset sorted from them (not recorded which). The V and J genes are TRBV6-2 or TRBV6-3 and TRBJ2-2; no definite D call. The CDR3 nucleotides are TGTGCCAGCAGTTTACACAACACCGGGGAGCTGTTTTTT. Translation gives CASSLHNTGELFF.